This T cell receptor (beta chain) was identified during a study of a mutant IDH1 vaccine in newly diagnosed glioma. Study overall: Patients had eight vaccinations, in weeks 1, 3, 5, 7, 11, 15, 19 and 23. Antecedent treatment encompassed radiotherapy, temozolomide, or their combination; the majority received both. Mean patient age was about 40 years; approximately 62% were male and approximately 40% female. General study findings and limits: Vaccination elicited immune responses in roughly 93% of patients.

Germline V lookup: CDR1 SEHNR, CDR2 FQNEAQ (reference sequence). The CDR3 has 13 residues. Between the trimmed V and J ends, which lost 5 bases and 4 bases, there was a span of 10 bases. The protocol was immunoSEQ multiplex PCR, while the TCRdb copy is restricted to in-frame clones and leaves out a portion. The table shows 20,000 to 25,000 clones, with nearly 90% occurring only once. Of note for this clone: Its matching antigen is unknown.

Time point of the sample: week 11, during vaccination. Alongside topical imiquimod, each dose of vaccine comprised 300 ug of mutant IDH1 20-mer peptide. The receptor was derived from a woman aged 40 to 50 with glioma. This sequence joins TRBV7-9 and TRBJ2-3; D call uncertain. The material sequenced was PBMCs, taken from a glioma patient whose treatment included an IDH1 peptide vaccine. The CDR3 loop reads CASSPPSADTQYF. The CDR3 DNA reads as TGTGCCAGCAGCCCCCCCTCGGCAGATACGCAGTATTTT. The full variable domain, rest sourced from reference TRBV7-9 and TRBJ2-3, is DTGVSQNPRHKITKRGQNVTFRCDPISEHNRLYWYRQTLGQGPEFLTYFQNEAQLEKSRLLSDRFSAERPKGSFSTLEIQRTEQGDSAMYLCASSPPSADTQYFGPGTRLTVL.